This passage covers 29 T cell receptor beta chains from one sample sequenced in a study of response to subunit inactivated influenza vaccine. TCRdb passed the RT-PCR reads through MiXCR, listing each CDR3 protein once. The data contain around 760,000 distinct CDR3 sequences, approximately 14% of them singletons. Sequencing used PBMCs from blood, obtained roughly 15 days before vaccination. Receptors originate from a man aged 45-65 years who received an inactivated influenza vaccine.

V gene TRBV10-3 combines with J gene TRBJ1-1; 9 bases map to TRBD1. The J segment lost 4 bases and the V segment lost 6 bases, leaving 3 bases of the junction unmatched. CDR3 length: 13 residues. CDR1 is ENHRY and CDR2 is SYGVKD in the germline V gene. As DNA, the CDR3 is TGTGCCATCAGGGGACAGGGCGGCACTGAAGCTTTCTTT. This gives the protein CAIRGQGGTEAFF.

The rearrangement joins TRBV5-1 to TRBJ1-6; D unclear. Trimming pared 6 bases from V and 8 bases from J, leaving 15 bases between. The CDR3 runs to 14 residues. Germline CDR1 reads SGHRS; CDR2 reads YFSETQ. The CDR3 spells CASTGLDGDSPLHF. The CDR3 nucleotides are TGCGCCAGCACCGGCCTCGATGGAGATTCACCCCTCCACTTT.

The V and J genes are TRBV21-1 and TRBJ2-1; the listed D gene, TRBD1, was not tested against the DNA. TRBV21-1 is termed a pseudogene. The CDR3 spans 16 residues. The CDR3 nucleotides read TGTGCCAGCACCTCCTCGGGACAGGGAAACTACAATGAGCAGTTCTTC. It specifies CASTSSGQGNYNEQFF.

DNA of the CDR3: TGTGCCAGCAGTTTATCACATAACTCCAGACTAGCGGGGATCTCAGATACGCAGTATTTT. It codes for CASSLSHNSRLAGISDTQYF. This sequence joins TRBV28 and TRBJ2-3; 11 positions agree with TRBD2. CDR1 and CDR2 from the germline V gene are MDHEN and SYDVKM. J gave up 4 bases and V 1 base, and 16 bases lay outside the gene matches. This CDR3 region has 20 residues.

There are a few counts of this clonotype. The CDR3 spells CASFRASGYGYTF. The CDR3 bases are TGTGCCAGCTTCAGGGCCTCTGGCTATGGCTACACCTTC. J is TRBJ1-2 and V is TRBV7-2; possible D gene TRBD1, 5 bases. Germline assignment: CDR1 SGHTA and CDR2 FQGNSA. The CDR3 totals 13 residues. V lost 8 bases and J lost 4, with 14 bases in between.

This clonotype has a count of ten or more. This rearrangement joins TRBV5-1 to TRBJ2-3, with D perhaps matching TRBD2 (5 bases). In germline, CDR1 is SGHRS, CDR2 YFSETQ. This CDR3 region has 13 residues. Trimming stripped 0 bases from V and 7 bases from J, with 9 bases between. CDR3 amino acids: CASSLDSGYTQYF. CDR3 DNA: TGCGCCAGCAGCTTGGACTCGGGGTATACGCAGTATTTT. Drawing the rest from reference TRBV5-1 and TRBJ2-3, the complete variable domain is KAGVTQTPRYLIKTRGQQVTLSCSPISGHRSVSWYQQTPGQGLQFLFEYFSETQRNKGNFPGRFSGRQFSNSRSEMNVSTLELGDSALYLCASSLDSGYTQYFGPGTRLTVL.

The sample holds a few counts of this clonotype. The genes are TRBV5-1 and TRBJ1-4; the match to TRBD1 covers 7 bases. Germline-derived CDR1 and CDR2 are SGHRS and YFSETQ. This CDR3 spans 16 amino acids. Trimming cost V 5 bases and J 1 base; bases outside gene matches: 8. Written as DNA, the CDR3 is TGCGCCAGCAGTCCAGGGGGGTTTGTAACTAATGAAAAACTGTTTTTT. It codes for CASSPGGFVTNEKLFF.

This clonotype showed up many times. The chain carries TRBV5-1 and TRBJ2-7; TRBD1 might be the D (6 bases). This CDR3 is 16 amino acids long. Looked up from germline, CDR1 is SGHRS and CDR2 is YFSETQ. The V and J ends lost 2 bases and 2 bases respectively, with 17 bases between them. Here the CDR3 DNA reads TGCGCCAGCAGCTTCCTTGGGGGCACCGGGACCTACGAGCAGTACTTC. This codes for CASSFLGGTGTYEQYF.

This clonotype came up a few times. The junction departs from germline at one end; a sequencing error may be responsible. V and J are TRBV4-2 and TRBJ2-2; no clear D gene. The germline V gene has CDR1 LGHNA and CDR2 YNFKEQ. This CDR3 has 18 amino acids. The CDR3 sequence is CASSEEGFGRMNTGELFF. In DNA, the CDR3 is TGTGCCAGCAGCGAAGAAGGCTTCGGTCGGATGAACACCGGGGAGCTGTTTTTT.

This chain connects TRBV2 to TRBJ1-2, with 7 bases that match TRBD1. After removal of 7 bases from V and 4 bases from J, the junction contained 6 bases not matched to a gene. The CDR3 has 13 residues. Looked up from germline, CDR1 is SNHLY and CDR2 is FYNNEI. CDR3 in amino acids: CASTRQGGYGYTF. Here the CDR3 DNA reads TGTGCCAGCACTAGGCAGGGGGGCTATGGCTACACCTTC.

This clonotype was counted only a few times. The V and J genes are TRBV4-2 and TRBJ2-1; TRBD2 matches at 7 bases. Germline V lookup: CDR1 LGHNA, CDR2 YNFKEQ. CDR3 length: 16 residues. Trimming took 4 bases from V and 0 from J; bases not matched to a gene: 6. CDR3 sequence (DNA): TGTGCCAGCAGCCGCTTACTAGCGACCTCCTACAATGAGCAGTTCTTC. It codes for CASSRLLATSYNEQFF.

Note on this clonotype: At one end, the junction sequence differs from germline, possibly due to a read error. V is TRBV7-9 and J is TRBJ1-1; TRBD1 might be the D (5 bases). The CDR3 spans 14 residues. Looked up from germline, CDR1 is SEHNR and CDR2 is FQNEAQ (reference sequence). The CDR3 DNA is TGTGCCAGCAGCTCCGTGTGGGGGAACATTGAAGCTTTCTTT. Protein: CASSSVWGNIEAFF.

This clonotype was detected only a few times. The chain couples TRBV20-1 to TRBJ2-7, with TRBD2 matching over 9 bases. The germline gives CDR1 DFQATT, CDR2 SNEGSKA (reference sequence). The CDR3 extends over 16 amino acids. After removal of 3 bases from V and 3 bases from J, the junction contained 12 bases not matched to a gene. CDR3 sequence (DNA): TGCAGTGCTAGTCTTTGGAATGGACTAGCGTTCTACGAGCAGTACTTC. Protein sequence: CSASLWNGLAFYEQYF.

This clonotype was found a few times. The chain uses TRBV5-5 and TRBJ2-1; 8 bases line up with TRBD1. Germline lookup yields CDR1 SGHKS and CDR2 YYEKEE (reference sequence). The CDR3 has 16 residues. Trimming took 4 bases from V and 7 from J; bases not matched to a gene: 13. As DNA, the CDR3 is TGTGCCAGCAGCCACTCACCCTCGAGGACAGGGAATGAGCAGTTCTTC. Translation gives CASSHSPSRTGNEQFF.

This clonotype was seen a handful of times. The V gene is TRBV10-3, the J gene TRBJ2-1; 10 bases are shared with TRBD2. The CDR3 loop spans 17 amino acids. Germline values: CDR1 ENHRY, CDR2 SYGVKD. The junction had 8 bases not matched to a gene; V was cut back by 4 bases and J by 2 bases. The CDR3 region has the DNA TGTGCCATCAGTGCTCAAACTAGCGGGACCACCTACAATGAGCAGTTCTTC. This translates into CAISAQTSGTTYNEQFF.

This clonotype has just a few counts. The chain joins TRBV28 to TRBJ2-1; 7 bases are shared with TRBD2. The CDR3 is 16 residues long. The V gene end was trimmed by 3 bases and the J gene end by 4 bases; junction bases not matched to a gene: 9. Germline V gene sequence: CDR1 MDHEN, CDR2 SYDVKM. The CDR3: CASSFFASGGYNEQFF. Written as DNA, the CDR3 is TGTGCCAGCAGTTTCTTCGCTAGCGGCGGTTACAATGAGCAGTTCTTC.

This clonotype has a count of ten or more. The genes are TRBV12-3 or TRBV12-4 and TRBJ2-3; 10 nucleotides line up with TRBD2. With 4 bases clipped from V and 1 base from J, the junction kept 5 bases outside the gene matches. This CDR3 is 16 amino acids long. CDR3 protein: CASSSLAGAGTDTQYF. Written as DNA, the CDR3 is TGTGCCAGCAGTTCTCTAGCGGGAGCAGGCACAGATACGCAGTATTTT.

This chain uses TRBV6-2 or TRBV6-3 with TRBJ2-1; no firm D call. Per the germline V gene, CDR1 is MNHEY and CDR2 is SVGEGT. The CDR3 totals 15 residues. Deletions cut 5 bases from V and 7 bases from J, with 18 bases between. The CDR3 loop is CASSRTAGPANEQFF. The DNA of the CDR3 is TGTGCCAGCAGTAGAACGGCTGGCCCTGCTAATGAGCAGTTCTTC.

The chain combines TRBV11-1 with TRBJ2-5, with 8 nucleotides matching TRBD2. After removal of 1 base from V and 0 bases from J, the junction contained 10 bases not matched to a gene. Germline assignment: CDR1 SGHAT and CDR2 FQDESV (reference sequence). The CDR3 has 18 residues. CDR3 loop: CASSLVRGREGYQETQYF. The DNA of the CDR3 is TGTGCCAGCAGCTTAGTGAGGGGACGGGAGGGGTACCAAGAGACCCAGTACTTC.

The rearrangement joins TRBV4-3 to TRBJ1-2, with D unresolved. CDR3 size: 13 residues. V gave up 0 bases and J gave up 3 bases, with 5 bases separating them. CDR1 is LGHNA, CDR2 YSLEER, per germline. The CDR3 is CASSQDGDYGYTF. The CDR3 DNA reads TGCGCCAGCAGCCAAGATGGGGACTATGGCTACACCTTC.

This clonotype came up a few times. The chain employs TRBV24-1 and TRBJ2-1; 7 bases are shared with TRBD2. V shed 3 bases, J shed 0 bases, and the junction held 4 bases outside the gene matches. Germline CDR1 KGHDR, CDR2 SFDVKD. The CDR3 is made up of 16 amino acids. As DNA, the CDR3 is TGTGCCACCAGTGATGCCACTAGCGTCTCCTACAATGAGCAGTTCTTC. Its protein is CATSDATSVSYNEQFF.

V gene TRBV27 combines with J gene TRBJ2-7; 12 bases line up with TRBD2. After removal of 0 bases from V and 12 bases from J, the junction contained 21 bases not matched to a gene. The CDR3 runs to 19 residues. Germline CDR1 reads MNHEY; CDR2 reads SMNVEV (reference sequence). The CDR3 reads CASSLSPRLGTSGCRTGYF. The CDR3 bases are TGTGCCAGCAGTTTATCTCCCCGCCTCGGGACTAGCGGGTGCCGAACGGGGTACTTC.

This clonotype was observed at least ten times. The chain joins TRBV12-3 or TRBV12-4 to TRBJ1-5; tentatively, D is TRBD1 (5 bases). V dropped 10 bases and J dropped 3 bases, with 22 bases sitting between them. This CDR3 has 16 amino acids. The CDR3: CATGGESGVNNQPQHF. For the CDR3, the DNA is TGTGCCACCGGAGGGGAGTCAGGCGTTAACAATCAGCCCCAGCATTTT.

This clonotype was observed a handful of times. This chain uses TRBV3-1 with TRBJ1-5, with 11 bases lining up with TRBD1. Trimming removed 1 base from V and 10 bases from J; junction bases left unmatched: 6. CDR1 LGHDT and CDR2 YNNKEL come from the germline V gene (reference sequence). The CDR3 loop spans 15 amino acids. CDR3 in amino acids: CASSQGTGGYSPQHF. As DNA, the CDR3 is TGTGCCAGCAGCCAAGGGACAGGGGGCTATTCTCCCCAGCATTTT. The full variable domain, its missing parts supplied by reference TRBV3-1 and TRBJ1-5, is DTAVSQTPKYLVTQMGNDKSIKCEQNLGHDTMYWYKQDSKKFLKIMFSYNNKELIINETVPNRFSPKSPDKAHLNLHINSLELGDSAVYFCASSQGTGGYSPQHFGDGTRLSIL.

This clonotype was picked up a small number of times. This chain joins TRBV9 and TRBJ1-3; TRBD1 is a possible D gene (5 bases). Deletions cut 0 bases from V and 2 bases from J, with 9 bases between. Germline CDR1 and CDR2: SGDLS and YYNGEE. The CDR3 is 15 amino acids. The CDR3 loop is CASSVAGGTGNTIYF. For the CDR3, the DNA is TGTGCCAGCAGCGTAGCCGGGGGAACTGGAAACACCATATATTTT.

The J gene is TRBJ2-3, the V gene TRBV28; the match to TRBD1 covers 7 bases. The junction had 1 base not matched to a gene; V was cut back by 2 bases and J by 2 bases. The CDR3 spans 14 residues. From germline, CDR1 is MDHEN and CDR2 SYDVKM. This CDR3 reads CASSLRGLTDTQYF. The CDR3, as DNA: TGTGCCAGCAGTTTAAGGGGGCTCACAGATACGCAGTATTTT.

CDR3 loop: CASSLTPGTGRNEQYF. CDR3 bases: TGTGCCAGCAGCTTAACCCCCGGGACAGGGCGGAACGAGCAGTACTTC. The genes are TRBV5-5 and TRBJ2-7, with 9 bases aligning to TRBD1. The CDR3 is 16 amino acids. V lost 2 bases, J lost 5 bases, and 11 bases stayed unmatched. The V gene's germline CDR1 is SGHKS and CDR2 YYEKEE (reference sequence). The full variable domain, rest sourced from reference TRBV5-5 and TRBJ2-7, is DAGVTQSPTHLIKTRGQQVTLRCSPISGHKSVSWYQQVLGQGPQFIFQYYEKEERGRGNFPDRFSARQFPNYSSELNVNALLLGDSALYLCASSLTPGTGRNEQYFGPGTRLTVT.

This clonotype was found many times. CDR3 amino acids: CSASRTSGRTTDTQYF. The CDR3, as DNA: TGCAGTGCTAGCCGGACTAGCGGGAGGACCACAGATACGCAGTATTTT. The rearrangement uses TRBV20-1 and TRBJ2-3; 14 positions agree with TRBD2. V shed 3 bases and J 2 bases; nucleotides not matched to a gene: 4. The CDR3 has 16 residues. Germline values: CDR1 DFQATT, CDR2 SNEGSKA (reference sequence).

The rearrangement links TRBV20-1 to TRBJ2-5; D remains ambiguous. CDR3 length: 14 residues. Deletions cut 0 bases from V and 7 bases from J, with 15 bases between. Per germline, CDR1 DFQATT and CDR2 SNEGSKA (reference sequence). The CDR3 coding sequence is TGCAGTGCTAGAGATCCCCGGAAAGGCGGGACCCAGTACTTC. It specifies CSARDPRKGGTQYF.